The 26 T cell receptor beta chains in this list originate from one sample, sequenced in a study of blood T cell repertoires in COVID-19. Method: immunoSEQ multiplex PCR; TCRdb's copy keeps in-frame clones and lacks some. The table records more than 300,000 clones, around nine tenths of them present only once. Specimen: PBMCs or T cells enriched from blood (not recorded which). All receptors derive from a woman aged 18-29 years who had recovered from COVID-19.

This chain uses TRBV27 with TRBJ1-1, with D maybe TRBD1 (6 bases). The germline CDR1 and CDR2 sequences are MNHEY and SMNVEV (reference sequence). V was trimmed by 0 bases and J by 5 bases, leaving 13 bases between them. The CDR3 length is 15 residues. CDR3 nucleotides: TGTGCCAGCAGTTTATCGGGGGGGCTCCGGACTGAAGCTTTCTTT. This translates into CASSLSGGLRTEAFF.

This sequence joins TRBV5-8 and TRBJ1-2, with 7 bases aligning to TRBD1. In germline, CDR1 is SGHTS, CDR2 YDEGEE. Trimming cost V 4 bases and J 3 bases; bases outside gene matches: 6. CDR3 size: 14 residues. CDR3 nucleotides: TGTGCCAGCAGCCGGGACAGAATCTACTATGGCTACACCTTC. Its translation: CASSRDRIYYGYTF. The full variable domain, with the rest looked up from reference TRBV5-8 and TRBJ1-2, is EAGVTQSPTHLIKTRGQQATLRCSPISGHTSVYWYQQALGLGLQFLLWYDEGEERNRGNFPPRFSGRQFPNYSSELNVNALELEDSALYLCASSRDRIYYGYTFGSGTRLTVV.

This chain uses TRBV4-3 with TRBJ1-2; D may be TRBD1 (5 bases). V was pared by 0 bases and J by 5 bases, with 16 bases between. Germline-derived CDR1 and CDR2 are LGHNA and YSLEER. This CDR3 spans 16 amino acids. The CDR3 bases are TGCGCCAGCAGCCAAGATCACAGGCGGGACTTGTATGGCTACACCTTC. It encodes CASSQDHRRDLYGYTF.

This chain uses TRBV2 with TRBJ1-2, with 7 bases fitting TRBD1. This CDR3 comprises 15 residues. The germline V gene has CDR1 SNHLY and CDR2 FYNNEI. Trimming cost V 6 bases and J 4 bases; bases outside gene matches: 11. For the CDR3, the DNA is TGTGCCAGCAGGGGTTACGATAACAGGGGCTATGGCTACACCTTC. This encodes CASRGYDNRGYGYTF.

The chain is built from TRBV11-2 and TRBJ1-1; maybe TRBD1 (5 bases). The CDR3 extends over 15 amino acids. The germline V and J ends were trimmed by 5 bases and 3 bases, with 16 bases remaining between them. Germline V gene data show CDR1 as SGHAT and CDR2 as FQNNGV. CDR3 sequence reads: CASSPYSGGDTEAFF. CDR3 sequence (DNA): TGTGCCAGCAGCCCGTATTCGGGGGGGGACACTGAAGCTTTCTTT.

The chain carries TRBV13 and TRBJ1-3, with D uncertain. V was clipped by 5 bases and J by 1 base, with 9 bases between them. From germline, CDR1 is PRHDT and CDR2 FYEKMQ (reference sequence). The CDR3 sequence is 14 residues long. Here the CDR3 DNA reads TGTGCCAGCAGCCAACGGGGATCTGGAAACACCATATATTTT. This encodes CASSQRGSGNTIYF.

V and J are TRBV28 and TRBJ1-5; a possible D gene is TRBD1 (6 bases). Germline V gene data show CDR1 as MDHEN and CDR2 as SYDVKM. Trimming stripped 7 bases from V and 1 base from J, with 17 bases between. The CDR3 extends over 16 amino acids. The CDR3 reads CASIKFGQGSNQPQHF. The DNA for the CDR3 is TGTGCCAGCATCAAATTCGGGCAGGGGAGCAATCAGCCCCAGCATTTT.

For the CDR3, the DNA is TGTGCCAGCAGTGATAGGGGCCGGAACACTGAAGCTTTCTTT. It encodes CASSDRGRNTEAFF. The J gene is TRBJ1-1, the V gene TRBV2; tentatively, D is TRBD1 (5 bases). This CDR3 is 14 amino acids long. Germline CDR1 and CDR2: SNHLY and FYNNEI. V was cut by 3 bases and J by 1 base, with 9 bases left in between.

The chain employs TRBV7-6 and TRBJ1-4; D perhaps matches TRBD1 (6 bases). Germline CDR1 is SGHVS and CDR2 is FNYEAQ. The CDR3 sequence is 17 residues long. With 5 bases removed from V and 5 bases from J, the gap between germline ends came to 21 bases. CDR3 loop: CASSLGRPGQGNEKLFF. The CDR3 DNA follows: TGTGCCAGCAGCCTTGGCAGACCGGGACAAGGGAATGAAAAACTGTTTTTT.

The gene calls are TRBV7-9 and TRBJ1-2, with 9 positions matching TRBD1. V was pared by 4 bases and J by 3 bases, with 3 bases of the junction left unmatched. The CDR3 loop spans 14 amino acids. Germline V gene sequence: CDR1 SEHNR, CDR2 FQNEAQ (reference sequence). CDR3 in DNA: TGTGCCAGCAGCTCCGGGACAGGGCACTATGGCTACACCTTC. The encoded protein is CASSSGTGHYGYTF.

The genes are TRBV6-1 and TRBJ1-5, with D possibly TRBD1 on 6 matching bases. Germline values: CDR1 MNHNS, CDR2 SASEGT. This CDR3 is built from 16 residues. The V gene lost 2 bases and the J gene lost 8 bases, with 19 bases spanning the gap. The CDR3 DNA is TGTGCCAGCAGTGAACAGATCCAGGGGCCTTGGAAGCCCCAGCATTTT. This translates into CASSEQIQGPWKPQHF.

CDR3 region: CASSGTENTEAFF. The CDR3 DNA reads as TGTGCCAGCAGTGGCACAGAGAACACTGAAGCTTTCTTT. The chain carries TRBV25-1 and TRBJ1-1; D is uncertain. V was trimmed by 4 bases and J by 1 base, leaving 7 bases between them. Per germline, CDR1 MGHDK and CDR2 SYGVNS. This CDR3 is 13 amino acids long.

The chain couples TRBV6-2 or TRBV6-3 to TRBJ2-7; 11 nucleotides match TRBD2. This CDR3 spans 14 amino acids. Germline assignment: CDR1 MNHEY and CDR2 SVGEGT. The ends lost 2 bases at V and 3 bases at J; junction bases unmatched: 0. The CDR3 loop is CASSYGTSGYEQYF. CDR3 in DNA: TGTGCCAGCAGTTACGGGACTAGCGGCTACGAGCAGTACTTC.

The rearrangement joins TRBV30 to TRBJ2-6; D is ambiguous. This CDR3 has 13 residues. V lost 1 base and J lost 2, with 3 bases in between. Germline-derived CDR1 and CDR2 are GTSNPN and SVGIG (reference sequence). CDR3 amino acids: CAWSDTGANVLTF. In DNA form, the CDR3 reads TGTGCCTGGAGTGACACTGGGGCCAACGTCCTGACTTTC.

The chain carries TRBV3-1 (or the pseudogene TRBV3-2) and TRBJ2-1; 7 nucleotides match TRBD2. The CDR3 totals 17 residues. Germline CDR1 LGHDT, CDR2 YNNKEL (reference sequence). V shed 4 bases and J 4 bases; nucleotides not matched to a gene: 13. The CDR3 coding sequence is TGTGCCAGCAGCCTGGAACCCCGGGACTACTTATACAATGAGCAGTTCTTC. Translated, it gives CASSLEPRDYLYNEQFF.

The genes are TRBV12-3 or TRBV12-4 and TRBJ2-7; tentative D call: TRBD2 (5 bases). V gave up 2 bases and J gave up 5 bases, with 10 bases separating them. The CDR3 is made up of 13 amino acids. This CDR3 is CASSLMRANEQYF. DNA of the CDR3: TGTGCCAGCAGTTTAATGAGGGCCAACGAGCAGTACTTC.

J is TRBJ1-5 and V is TRBV10-3; no clear D. Per the germline V gene, CDR1 is ENHRY and CDR2 is SYGVKD. The CDR3 has 14 amino acids. V dropped 0 bases and J dropped 9 bases, with 12 bases sitting between them. CDR3 sequence (DNA): TGTGCCATCAGTGAGTCCGACAACAATTGGCCCCAGCATTTT. Its translation: CAISESDNNWPQHF.

This clone was detected once. The chain uses TRBV4-2 and TRBJ1-1; D call uncertain. This CDR3 region has 13 residues. Per germline, CDR1 LGHNA and CDR2 YNFKEQ. V lost 4 bases and J 3 bases, leaving 9 bases between the germline ends. The CDR3 loop reads CASSLRGDTEAFF. The CDR3 nucleotides are TGTGCCAGCAGCCTCCGAGGAGACACTGAAGCTTTCTTT.

The genes are TRBV5-6 and TRBJ2-7, with 9 bases lining up with TRBD1. Germline V lookup: CDR1 SGHDT, CDR2 YYEEEE. Trimming at V came to 4 bases and at J to 3 bases, leaving 8 bases not matched to a gene. The CDR3 sequence is 15 residues long. The CDR3, as DNA: TGTGCCAGCAGCACCGGGACAGGGCCACACTACGAGCAGTACTTC. Protein product: CASSTGTGPHYEQYF.

V gene TRBV29-1 combines with J gene TRBJ2-7, with 8 bases identical to TRBD1. The CDR3 is 16 residues long. CDR1 and CDR2 (germline): SQVTM, ANQGSEA. V trimming: 7 bases; J trimming: 2 bases; junction bases outside the gene matches: 16. The CDR3: CSAQGQGVKPPYEQYF. The DNA of the CDR3 is TGCAGCGCCCAAGGACAGGGAGTAAAACCTCCCTACGAGCAGTACTTC.

The genes are TRBV9 and TRBJ2-3; tentative D call: TRBD2 (7 bases). The CDR3 loop spans 14 amino acids. Germline values: CDR1 SGDLS, CDR2 YYNGEE. V was trimmed by 2 bases and J by 4 bases, leaving 11 bases between them. The CDR3 is CASSVGGAPDTQYF. For the CDR3, the DNA is TGTGCCAGCAGCGTGGGGGGGGCCCCAGATACGCAGTATTTT.

The chain recombines TRBV3-1 (or the pseudogene TRBV3-2) with TRBJ2-1, with 7 bases aligning to TRBD2. J gave up 6 bases and V 3 bases, and 2 bases lay outside the gene matches. This CDR3 spans 13 amino acids. Germline-derived CDR1 and CDR2 are LGHDT and YNNKEL (reference sequence). CDR3: CASSHTSVNEQFF. The DNA of the CDR3 is TGTGCCAGCAGCCACACTAGCGTCAATGAGCAGTTCTTC.

This clone was seen once. The CDR3 loop is CASSLDPAGADTEAFF. CDR3 in DNA: TGTGCCAGCAGCTTAGATCCAGCAGGGGCGGACACTGAAGCTTTCTTT. The chain recombines TRBV11-2 with TRBJ1-1, with D possibly TRBD1 on 6 matching bases. This CDR3 spans 16 amino acids. Trimming took off 0 bases at V and 3 bases at J, with 14 bases between the two ends. In germline, CDR1 is SGHAT, CDR2 FQNNGV.

The chain carries TRBV3-1 (or the pseudogene TRBV3-2) and TRBJ2-7, with 8 bases matching TRBD2. The junction had 9 bases not matched to a gene; V was cut back by 4 bases and J by 1 base. Per the germline V gene, CDR1 is LGHDT and CDR2 is YNNKEL (reference sequence). CDR3 size: 16 residues. Written as DNA, the CDR3 is TGTGCCAGCAGCCCCGAGGGACTAGTCTCATCCTACGAGCAGTACTTC. Encoded protein: CASSPEGLVSSYEQYF.

In its sample, this clone was seen once. J is TRBJ1-6 and V is TRBV5-1; no clear D. Germline V gene data show CDR1 as SGHRS and CDR2 as YFSETQ. V was trimmed by 0 bases and J by 7 bases, leaving 14 bases between them. This CDR3 has 16 amino acids. This chain's CDR3 is CASSLVPGLGNSPLHF. The CDR3 DNA reads as TGCGCCAGCAGCTTGGTTCCGGGGTTGGGGAATTCACCCCTCCACTTT. The whole variable domain, filled in from reference TRBV5-1 and TRBJ1-6, reads KAGVTQTPRYLIKTRGQQVTLSCSPISGHRSVSWYQQTPGQGLQFLFEYFSETQRNKGNFPGRFSGRQFSNSRSEMNVSTLELGDSALYLCASSLVPGLGNSPLHFGNGTRLTVT.

The V gene is TRBV5-1, the J gene TRBJ2-7; 8 bases map to TRBD2. This CDR3 is built from 14 residues. After removal of 5 bases from V and 5 bases from J, the junction contained 9 bases not matched to a gene. Looked up from germline, CDR1 is SGHRS and CDR2 is YFSETQ. The CDR3 coding sequence is TGCGCCAGCAGTAGGGAGCGGGGGTACCACGAGCAGTACTTC. Amino acid sequence: CASSRERGYHEQYF. The full variable domain, completed using reference TRBV5-1 and TRBJ2-7, is KAGVTQTPRYLIKTRGQQVTLSCSPISGHRSVSWYQQTPGQGLQFLFEYFSETQRNKGNFPGRFSGRQFSNSRSEMNVSTLELGDSALYLCASSRERGYHEQYFGPGTRLTVT.